The present T cell receptor beta chain was sequenced within a study of blood T cell repertoires in COVID-19. Study at large: There were acute and convalescent COVID-19 samples, and they came from the United States, Italy and Spain. The analysed material was cDNA or gDNA that came from T cells, B-cell-depleted T cells, or PBMCs.

Authors' processing steps: Reference gene primers were amplified, and this amplification served to estimate nucleated cell counts. Produced via immunoSEQ multiplex PCR; TCRdb's table is partial and in-frame only. V, J and clone size derive from that table, while D and trimming were established from the DNA sequence. The sample contains about 90,000 clones, 76% of which appear only once. Trimming cost V 6 bases and J 0 bases; bases outside gene matches: 15. CDR3 length equals 20 residues. From germline, CDR1 is MGHRA and CDR2 YSYEKL. Input material: peripheral blood. The sequence was collected from a man aged 65 to 79 with acute or convalescent COVID-19. The genes are TRBV4-1 and TRBJ2-7, with 15 bases that match TRBD2. CDR3 nucleotides: TGCGCCAGCAGTCGAGAGAGAGGACTAGCGGGAGGGCCGAGCTCCTACGAGCAGTACTTC. It translates to CASSRERGLAGGPSSYEQYF.